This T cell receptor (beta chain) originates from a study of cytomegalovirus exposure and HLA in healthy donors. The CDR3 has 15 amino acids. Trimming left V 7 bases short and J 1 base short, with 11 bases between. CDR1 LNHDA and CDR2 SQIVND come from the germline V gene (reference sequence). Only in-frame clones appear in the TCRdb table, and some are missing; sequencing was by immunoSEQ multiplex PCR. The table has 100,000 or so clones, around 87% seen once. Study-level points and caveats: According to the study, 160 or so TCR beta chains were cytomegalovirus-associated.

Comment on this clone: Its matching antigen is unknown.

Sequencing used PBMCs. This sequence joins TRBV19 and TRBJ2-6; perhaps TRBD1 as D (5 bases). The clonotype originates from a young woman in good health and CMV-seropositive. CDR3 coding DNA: TGTGCCAGTAAACAGGCCCGATCTGGGGCCAACGTCCTGACTTTC. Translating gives CASKQARSGANVLTF.